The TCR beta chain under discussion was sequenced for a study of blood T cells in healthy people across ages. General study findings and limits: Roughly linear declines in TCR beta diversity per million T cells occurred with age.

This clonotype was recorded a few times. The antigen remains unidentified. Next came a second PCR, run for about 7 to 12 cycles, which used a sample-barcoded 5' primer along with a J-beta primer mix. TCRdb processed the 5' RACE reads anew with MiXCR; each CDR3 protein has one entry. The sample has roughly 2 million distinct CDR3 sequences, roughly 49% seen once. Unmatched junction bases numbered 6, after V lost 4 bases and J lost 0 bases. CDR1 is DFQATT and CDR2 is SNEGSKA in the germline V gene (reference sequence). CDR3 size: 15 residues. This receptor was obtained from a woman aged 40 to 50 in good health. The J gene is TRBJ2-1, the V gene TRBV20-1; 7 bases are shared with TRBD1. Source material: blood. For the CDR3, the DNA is TGCAGTGCTATCCGGGACAGCAACTCCTACAATGAGCAGTTCTTC. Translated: CSAIRDSNSYNEQFF.